The clone carrying this T cell receptor beta chain was counted between two and nine times. Its specificity is not known. The sample is drawn from a study of shared clonotypes between healthy human individuals. Findings of the study overall: Among donors, the sharing of clonotypes was expected to be influenced by sequencing depth. Limited genetic and exposure-history diversity came from having few donors.

Germline CDR1 MNHNY, CDR2 SVGAGI (reference sequence). The CDR3 consists of 15 residues. V was cut by 0 bases and J by 3 bases, with 9 bases left in between. The method was immunoSEQ multiplex PCR; TCRdb's version includes in-frame clones alone and lacks a portion of them. The sample gives 2 million to 2.5 million clones, 85% to 95% of which show up once; 0.37% is in the top ten. This rearrangement joins TRBV6-6 to TRBJ1-5, with D unclear. The sequenced sample was naive CD4+ T cells from PBMCs. The subset denotes: CD45RA+ positively selected. The TCR originated in a man between 18 and 29 years old in good health. Some clones in this sample may be carry-over from other donors' samples. CDR3 coding DNA: TGTGCCAGCAGTTACTCGGAAGGGTCCAATCAGCCCCAGCATTTT. This sequence encodes CASSYSEGSNQPQHF.